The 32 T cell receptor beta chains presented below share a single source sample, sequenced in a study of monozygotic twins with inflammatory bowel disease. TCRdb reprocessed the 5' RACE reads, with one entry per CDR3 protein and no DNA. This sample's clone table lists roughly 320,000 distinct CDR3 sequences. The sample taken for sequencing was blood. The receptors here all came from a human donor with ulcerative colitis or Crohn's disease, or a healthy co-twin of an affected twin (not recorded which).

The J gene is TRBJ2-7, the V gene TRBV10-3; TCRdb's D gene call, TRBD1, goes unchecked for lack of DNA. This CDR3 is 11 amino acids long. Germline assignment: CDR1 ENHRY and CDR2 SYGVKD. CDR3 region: CAIAQGSEQYF.

CDR3: CASSPGAPRDEQFF. This sequence joins TRBV18 and TRBJ2-1; TCRdb proposes TRBD1, but this gene call is untestable without DNA. CDR1 KGHSH and CDR2 LQKENI come from the germline V gene. This CDR3 is 14 amino acids long. Combining the CDR3 with reference TRBV18 and TRBJ2-1 gives the whole variable domain NAGVMQNPRHLVRRRGQEARLRCSPMKGHSHVYWYRQLPEEGLKFMVYLQKENIIDESGMPKERFSAEFPKEGPSILRIQQVVRGDSAAYFCASSPGAPRDEQFFGPGTRLTVL.

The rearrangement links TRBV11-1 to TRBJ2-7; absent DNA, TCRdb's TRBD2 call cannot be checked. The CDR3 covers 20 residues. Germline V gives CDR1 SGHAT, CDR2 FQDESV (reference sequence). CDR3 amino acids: CASSDGMGLDSPARNYEQYF.

CDR3 loop: CASRQMDYEQYF. The V and J genes are TRBV7-9 and TRBJ2-7. The CDR3 has 12 amino acids. CDR1 and CDR2 from the germline V gene are SEHNR and FQNEAQ (reference sequence). Drawing the rest from reference TRBV7-9 and TRBJ2-7, the complete variable domain is DTGVSQNPRHKITKRGQNVTFRCDPISEHNRLYWYRQTLGQGPEFLTYFQNEAQLEKSRLLSDRFSAERPKGSFSTLEIQRTEQGDSAMYLCASRQMDYEQYFGPGTRLTVT.

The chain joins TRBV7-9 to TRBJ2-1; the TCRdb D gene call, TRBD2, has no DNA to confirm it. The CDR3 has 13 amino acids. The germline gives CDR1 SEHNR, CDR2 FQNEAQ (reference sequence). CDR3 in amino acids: CASSQLVTNEQFF.

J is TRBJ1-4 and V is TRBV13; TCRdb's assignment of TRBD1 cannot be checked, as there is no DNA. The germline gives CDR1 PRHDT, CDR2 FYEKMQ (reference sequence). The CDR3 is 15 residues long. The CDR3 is CASSPTGQQNEKLFF.

The chain's CDR3 is CASGLAGLTGELFF. The V call is TRBV28, the J call TRBJ2-2; no DNA is available, so the TRBD2 call from TCRdb remains unchecked. Germline V gene lookup returns CDR1 MDHEN and CDR2 SYDVKM. This CDR3 is built from 14 residues. The whole variable domain, remainder taken from reference TRBV28 and TRBJ2-2, is DVKVTQSSRYLVKRTGEKVFLECVQDMDHENMFWYRQDPGLGLRLIYFSYDVKMKEKGDIPEGYSVSREKKERFSLILESASTNQTSMYLCASGLAGLTGELFFGEGSRLTVL.

The chain's CDR3 is CASSSGGGGTRTGELFF. The V call is TRBV7-9, the J call TRBJ2-2; TCRdb selects TRBD2, and the lack of DNA leaves this call unchecked. The CDR3 spans 17 residues. Germline loops: CDR1 SEHNR, CDR2 FQNEAQ (reference sequence).

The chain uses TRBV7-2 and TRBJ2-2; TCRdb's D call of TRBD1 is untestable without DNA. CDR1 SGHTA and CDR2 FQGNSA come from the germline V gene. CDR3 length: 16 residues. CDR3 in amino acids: CASSQRTGQGTGELFF.

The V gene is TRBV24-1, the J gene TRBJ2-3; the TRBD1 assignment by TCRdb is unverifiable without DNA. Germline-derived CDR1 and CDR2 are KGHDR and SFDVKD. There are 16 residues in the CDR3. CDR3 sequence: CATSDLQVGGRDTQYF.

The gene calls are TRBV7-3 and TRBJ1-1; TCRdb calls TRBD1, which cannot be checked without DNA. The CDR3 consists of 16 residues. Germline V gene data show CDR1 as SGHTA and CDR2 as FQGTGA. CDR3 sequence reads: CASSLRAVEMNTEAFF.

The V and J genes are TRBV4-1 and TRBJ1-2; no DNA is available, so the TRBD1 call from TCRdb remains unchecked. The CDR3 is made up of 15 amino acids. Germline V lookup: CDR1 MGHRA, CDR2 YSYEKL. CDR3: CASSQVPGQKYGYTF.

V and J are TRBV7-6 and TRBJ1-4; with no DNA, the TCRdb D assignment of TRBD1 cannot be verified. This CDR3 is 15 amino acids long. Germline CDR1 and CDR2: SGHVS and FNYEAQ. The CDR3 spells CASSDRQGLNEKLFF.

CDR3 loop: CASSLKSSGANVLTF. This rearrangement joins TRBV7-9 to TRBJ2-6. Germline loops: CDR1 SEHNR, CDR2 FQNEAQ (reference sequence). This CDR3 is built from 15 residues. Full variable domain (missing parts from reference TRBV7-9 and TRBJ2-6): DTGVSQNPRHKITKRGQNVTFRCDPISEHNRLYWYRQTLGQGPEFLTYFQNEAQLEKSRLLSDRFSAERPKGSFSTLEIQRTEQGDSAMYLCASSLKSSGANVLTFGAGSRLTVL.

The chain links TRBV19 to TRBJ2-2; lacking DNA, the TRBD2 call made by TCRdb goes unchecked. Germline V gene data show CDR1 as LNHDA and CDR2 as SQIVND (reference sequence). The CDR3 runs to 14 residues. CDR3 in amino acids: CASFSGRRTGELFF.

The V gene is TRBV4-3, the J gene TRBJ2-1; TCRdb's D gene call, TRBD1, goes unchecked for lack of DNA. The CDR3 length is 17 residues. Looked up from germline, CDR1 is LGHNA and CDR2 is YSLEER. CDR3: CASSSVTRQGGWNEQFF.

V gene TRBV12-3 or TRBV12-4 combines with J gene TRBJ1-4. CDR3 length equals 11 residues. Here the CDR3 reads CASSLRGKLFF.

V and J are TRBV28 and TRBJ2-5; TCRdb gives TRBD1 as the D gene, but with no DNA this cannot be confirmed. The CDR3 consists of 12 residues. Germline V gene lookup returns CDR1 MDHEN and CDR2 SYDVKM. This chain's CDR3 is CASGGTVETQYF.

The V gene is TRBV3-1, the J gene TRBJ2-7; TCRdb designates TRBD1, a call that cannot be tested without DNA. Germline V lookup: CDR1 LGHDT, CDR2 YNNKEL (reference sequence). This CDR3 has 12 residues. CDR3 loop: CASSDRVREQYF.

Here the CDR3 reads CATLVAGDYEQYF. The J gene is TRBJ2-7, the V gene TRBV28. CDR3 length: 13 amino acids. Germline loops: CDR1 MDHEN, CDR2 SYDVKM.

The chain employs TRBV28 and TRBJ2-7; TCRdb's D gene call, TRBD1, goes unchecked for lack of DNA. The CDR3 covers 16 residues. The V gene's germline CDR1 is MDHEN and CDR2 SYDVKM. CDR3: CASSLGTTGVFYEQYF.

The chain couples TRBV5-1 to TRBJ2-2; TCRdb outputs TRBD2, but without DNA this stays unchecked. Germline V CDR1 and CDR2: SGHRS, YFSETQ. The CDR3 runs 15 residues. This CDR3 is CATRVAGAYTGELFF.

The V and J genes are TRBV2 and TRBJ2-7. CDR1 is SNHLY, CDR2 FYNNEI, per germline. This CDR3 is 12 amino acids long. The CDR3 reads CASSVGVSEQYF. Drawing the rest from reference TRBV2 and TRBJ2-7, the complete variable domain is EPEVTQTPSHQVTQMGQEVILRCVPISNHLYFYWYRQILGQKVEFLVSFYNNEISEKSEIFDDQFSVERPDGSNFTLKIRSTKLEDSAMYFCASSVGVSEQYFGPGTRLTVT.

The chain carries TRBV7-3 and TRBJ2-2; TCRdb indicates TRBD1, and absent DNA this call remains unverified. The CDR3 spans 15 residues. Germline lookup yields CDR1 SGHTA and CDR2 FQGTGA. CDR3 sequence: CASSSTGQGAGELFF.

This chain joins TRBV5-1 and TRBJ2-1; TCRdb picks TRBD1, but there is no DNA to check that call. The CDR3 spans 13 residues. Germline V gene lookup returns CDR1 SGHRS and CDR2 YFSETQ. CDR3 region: CASRAGTGHEQFF.

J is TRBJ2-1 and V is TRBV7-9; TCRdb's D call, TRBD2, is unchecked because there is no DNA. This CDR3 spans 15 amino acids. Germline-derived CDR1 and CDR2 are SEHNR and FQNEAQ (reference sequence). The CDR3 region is CASSSQGRELGEQFF. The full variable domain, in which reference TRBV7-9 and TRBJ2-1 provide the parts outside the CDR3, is DTGVSQNPRHKITKRGQNVTFRCDPISEHNRLYWYRQTLGQGPEFLTYFQNEAQLEKSRLLSDRFSAERPKGSFSTLEIQRTEQGDSAMYLCASSSQGRELGEQFFGPGTRLTVL.

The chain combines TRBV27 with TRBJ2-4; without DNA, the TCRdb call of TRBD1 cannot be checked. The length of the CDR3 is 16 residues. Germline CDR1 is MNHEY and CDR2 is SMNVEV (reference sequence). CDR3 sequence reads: CASSLRTGGLKNIQYF.

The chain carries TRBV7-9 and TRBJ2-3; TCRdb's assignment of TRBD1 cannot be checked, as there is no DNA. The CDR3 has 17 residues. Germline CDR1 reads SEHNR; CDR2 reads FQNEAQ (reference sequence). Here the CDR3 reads CASSTGQGIIRLDTQYF.

The CDR3 sequence is CSVDDPGPYGYTF. This chain connects TRBV29-1 to TRBJ1-2; TCRdb designates TRBD1, a call that cannot be tested without DNA. The CDR3 loop spans 13 amino acids. Per germline, CDR1 SQVTM and CDR2 ANQGSEA.

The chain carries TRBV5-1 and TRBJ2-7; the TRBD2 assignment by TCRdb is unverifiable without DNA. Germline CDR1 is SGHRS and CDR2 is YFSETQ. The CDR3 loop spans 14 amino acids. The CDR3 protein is CASSRGDSPYEQYF.

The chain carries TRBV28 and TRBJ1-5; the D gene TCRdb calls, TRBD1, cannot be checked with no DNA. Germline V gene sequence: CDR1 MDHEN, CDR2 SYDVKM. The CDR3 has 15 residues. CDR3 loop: CASRRDQGGNQPQHF.

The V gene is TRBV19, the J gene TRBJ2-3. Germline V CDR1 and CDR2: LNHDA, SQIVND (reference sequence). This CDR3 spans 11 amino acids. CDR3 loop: CASSIWDTQYF. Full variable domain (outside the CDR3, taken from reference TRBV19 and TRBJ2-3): DGGITQSPKYLFRKEGQNVTLSCEQNLNHDAMYWYRQDPGQGLRLIYYSQIVNDFQKGDIAEGYSVSREKKESFPLTVTSAQKNPTAFYLCASSIWDTQYFGPGTRLTVL.